This TCR beta chain is from a study of blood T cell repertoires in COVID-19. As for the study in general: Both acute and convalescent COVID-19 samples were obtained from the United States, Italy and Spain. T cells, B-cell-depleted T cells, or PBMCs provided the cDNA or gDNA that served as material.

Under the authors' procedure: Reference gene primer amplification yielded estimated nucleated cell counts. Assay used: immunoSEQ multiplex PCR; TCRdb lists only in-frame clones, some missing. The D gene and trimming were derived from the DNA, and the V and J assignments and clone size from that table. Among 140,000 to 150,000 clones listed, roughly 90% were seen once. The sequencing input was peripheral blood. This TCR derives from a human donor in a cohort sampled during active COVID-19.

This CDR3 reads CASRGTGGSNQPQHF. The CDR3 DNA is TGTGCCAGCAGGGGGACAGGGGGTAGCAATCAGCCCCAGCATTTT. The gene calls are TRBV2 and TRBJ1-5, with 11 bases matching TRBD1. The CDR3 runs 15 residues. J gave up 0 bases and V 6 bases, and 1 base lay outside the gene matches. Germline V gene data show CDR1 as SNHLY and CDR2 as FYNNEI.